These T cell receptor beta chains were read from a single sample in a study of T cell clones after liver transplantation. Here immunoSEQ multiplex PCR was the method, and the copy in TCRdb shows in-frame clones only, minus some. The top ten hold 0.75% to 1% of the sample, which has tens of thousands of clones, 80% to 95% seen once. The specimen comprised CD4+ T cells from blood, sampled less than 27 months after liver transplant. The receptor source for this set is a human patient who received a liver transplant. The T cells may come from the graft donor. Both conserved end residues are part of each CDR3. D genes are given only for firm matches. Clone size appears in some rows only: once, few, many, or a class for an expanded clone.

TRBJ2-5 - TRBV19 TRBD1 TGTGCCAGTAGTATTACAGGGGTGGAGGAGACCCAGTACTTC CASSITGVEETQYF
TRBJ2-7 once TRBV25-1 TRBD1 TGTGCCAGCAGCGTGACAGGGACCTACGAGCAGTACTTC CASSVTGTYEQYF
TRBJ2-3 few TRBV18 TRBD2 TGTGCCAGCTCCCCCTGGGCTCGGGAGGGCCAAACAGATACGCAGTATTTT CASSPWAREGQTDTQYF
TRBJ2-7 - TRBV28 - TGTGCCAGCAGTTTCTCACATAGGGCCTACGAGCAGTACTTC CASSFSHRAYEQYF
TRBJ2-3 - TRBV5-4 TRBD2 TGTGCCAGCAGCTTAGCGGGACGGGCAGATACGCAGTATTTT CASSLAGRADTQYF
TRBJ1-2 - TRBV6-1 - TGTGCCAGCAGTGAAGGAGGTCAGGGGGGCTACACCTTC CASSEGGQGGYTF
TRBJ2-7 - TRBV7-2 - TGTGCCAGCAGCTTAAGGCTAGTTAGCTACGAGCAGTACTTC CASSLRLVSYEQYF
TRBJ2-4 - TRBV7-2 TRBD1 TGTGCCAGCAGCTTAGGAGGGACAGGGTCGGCGGATCAGTACTTC CASSLGGTGSADQYF
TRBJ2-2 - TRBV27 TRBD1 TGTGCCAGCAGTGGAACCGGGACAGGGAGGGTGTTTTTT CASSGTGTGRVFF
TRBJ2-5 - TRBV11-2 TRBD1 TGTGCCAGCAGCTGGGACAGGGAAGAGACCCAGTACTTC CASSWDREETQYF
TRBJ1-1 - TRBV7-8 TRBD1 TGTGCCAGCCTACCAGGGGGCCGGAACACTGAAGCTTTCTTT CASLPGGRNTEAFF
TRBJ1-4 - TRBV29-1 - TGCAGCGTTGGGGAGCTGAGTAATGAAAAACTGTTTTTT CSVGELSNEKLFF
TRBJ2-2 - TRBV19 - TGTGCCAGTAGCCGACTCGGGACGGACGGGGAGCTGTTTTTT CASSRLGTDGELFF
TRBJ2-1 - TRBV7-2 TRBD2 TGTGCCAGCAGCTTCCCTCGCCACACTAGCGGGAATCGCAATGAGCAGTTCTTC CASSFPRHTSGNRNEQFF
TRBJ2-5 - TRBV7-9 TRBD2 TGTGCCAGCAGCCCCCGGACTAGCGGCCAAGAGACCCAGTACTTC CASSPRTSGQETQYF
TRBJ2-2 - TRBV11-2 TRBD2 TGTGCCAGCAGCTTTACGACCCTACCGGGAGGGACCGGGGAGCTGTTTTTT CASSFTTLPGGTGELFF
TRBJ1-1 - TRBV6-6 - TGTGCCAGCAGACTCGGCACAAAGAACACTGAAGCTTTCTTT CASRLGTKNTEAFF
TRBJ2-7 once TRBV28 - TGTGCCAGCAGTTTCGCTGAGTACGAGCAGTACTTC CASSFAEYEQYF
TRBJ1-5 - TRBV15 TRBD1 TGTGCCACCAGCAGAGACAGGGGGCAAAGCAATCAGCCCCAGCATTTT CATSRDRGQSNQPQHF
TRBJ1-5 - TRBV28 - TGTGCCAGCATCCCGGGGGGTCTGAACAATCAGCCCCAGCATTTT CASIPGGLNNQPQHF
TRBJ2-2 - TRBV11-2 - TGTGCCAGCAGCTTAACTATTGCCGGGGAGCTGTTTTTT CASSLTIAGELFF